These T cell receptor beta chains were read from a single sample in a study of cytotoxic CD8 clonotypes in ibrutinib-treated CLL. Assay: immunoSEQ multiplex PCR; the TCRdb copy retains only in-frame clones and omits some. The sample lists about 200,000 clones; nearly 80% were seen once. The sample was PBMCs, taken after 12 months of ibrutinib treatment. These receptors came from a human donor with chronic lymphocytic leukemia. CDR3s leave out the opening cysteine and the closing phenylalanine or tryptophan. The order of the fields is D gene, J gene, CDR3 length, V gene, CDR3 protein. A D gene is named only where the DNA matches it firmly.

D: NA
J: TRBJ1-6
length: 13
V: TRBV5-1
CDR3: ASSLSWMKNSPLH

D: TRBD1
J: TRBJ2-1
length: 17
V: TRBV27
CDR3: ASSPPRRVRQGFRGEQF

D: NA
J: TRBJ2-1
length: 10
V: TRBV11-2
CDR3: ASNPVPGPQF

D: NA
J: TRBJ1-4
length: 14
V: TRBV19
CDR3: ASSIPSGGNNEKLF

D: NA
J: TRBJ1-4
length: 11
V: TRBV28
CDR3: ASFQGSPEKLF

D: TRBD1
J: TRBJ2-1
length: 14
V: TRBV10-3
CDR3: AIRSPDRLTYNEQF

D: TRBD1
J: TRBJ1-1
length: 15
V: TRBV4-1
CDR3: ASTDYTKQGMNTEAF

D: NA
J: TRBJ2-2
length: 12
V: TRBV29-1
CDR3: SVEDLLNTGELF

D: TRBD2
J: TRBJ2-2
length: 13
V: TRBV5-1
CDR3: ASSFLGLASGELF

D: TRBD1
J: TRBJ2-7
length: 11
V: TRBV14
CDR3: ASGGTGRYEQY